This is a list of T cell receptor beta chains from one sample in a study of blood T cells in healthy people across ages. Each CDR3 protein gets one entry after TCRdb re-called the 5' RACE reads with MiXCR. This table holds 650,000 to 800,000 distinct CDR3 sequences, under 55% found once. The sequenced material came from blood. Source of these receptors: a man aged 60 to 75 in good health. The CDR3 runs from the conserved cysteine through the conserved F or W. D genes are given only for firm matches. Clone size is given for some rows only: seen once, a few or many times, or a class if the clone is expanded.

D gene: NA
clone size: NA
V gene: TRBV5-6
J gene: TRBJ1-2
CDR3 DNA: TGTGCCAGCAGCTGGGGGGACATTGGCTACACCTTC
CDR3 protein: CASSWGDIGYTF

D gene: NA
clone size: few
V gene: TRBV7-2
J gene: TRBJ2-7
CDR3 DNA: TGTGCCAGCAGCTTAGATGTCAAAGCCTACGAGCAGTACTTC
CDR3 protein: CASSLDVKAYEQYF

D gene: TRBD1
clone size: few
V gene: TRBV20-1
J gene: TRBJ1-4
CDR3 DNA: TGCAGTGCTAGAGATGGAGGGGGCGATGAAAAACTGTTTTTT
CDR3 protein: CSARDGGGDEKLFF

D gene: NA
clone size: NA
V gene: TRBV7-2
J gene: TRBJ2-1
CDR3 DNA: TGTGCCTGCAGCTTAAGCAGGAACCATGAGCAGTTCTTC
CDR3 protein: CACSLSRNHEQFF

D gene: NA
clone size: few
V gene: TRBV6-2/TRBV6-3
J gene: TRBJ2-5
CDR3 DNA: TGTGCCAGCTGTATCGGCAGGGGACGGGAAGAGACCCAGTACTTC
CDR3 protein: CASCIGRGREETQYF

D gene: NA
clone size: NA
V gene: TRBV6-5
J gene: TRBJ2-5
CDR3 DNA: TGTGCCAGCAGCCCTAGCGTGGGGACCCAAGAGACCCAGTACTTC
CDR3 protein: CASSPSVGTQETQYF

D gene: TRBD2
clone size: NA
V gene: TRBV7-3
J gene: TRBJ2-1
CDR3 DNA: TGTGCCAGCAGCTCGAGGAGTAGCGGGGGATTCTCCTACAATGAGCAGTTCTTC
CDR3 protein: CASSSRSSGGFSYNEQFF

D gene: NA
clone size: once
V gene: TRBV5-8
J gene: TRBJ1-1
CDR3 DNA: TGTGCCAGCAGCTTGGACAGCTTAACGCCTAGGGACACTGAAGCTTTCTTT
CDR3 protein: CASSLDSLTPRDTEAFF

D gene: TRBD2
clone size: few
V gene: TRBV7-2
J gene: TRBJ2-7
CDR3 DNA: TGTGCCAGCAGCCTAAGAACCAGTCCCGGGACTAGCGGGGGGACCGAGCAGTACTTC
CDR3 protein: CASSLRTSPGTSGGTEQYF

D gene: TRBD1
clone size: NA
V gene: TRBV27
J gene: TRBJ1-4
CDR3 DNA: TGTGCCAGCAGTTTATCCGTGACAGGGGAAGCAACTAATGAAAAACTGTTTTTT
CDR3 protein: CASSLSVTGEATNEKLFF

D gene: NA
clone size: many
V gene: TRBV4-3
J gene: TRBJ2-5
CDR3 DNA: TGCGCCAGCAGCCAAGGGTCAGAGGAGACCCAGTACTTC
CDR3 protein: CASSQGSEETQYF

D gene: TRBD2
clone size: few
V gene: TRBV7-2
J gene: TRBJ2-5
CDR3 DNA: TGTGCCAGCAGCTTAGGCAGCGGGGGGGCTGGAGGGACCCAGTACTTC
CDR3 protein: CASSLGSGGAGGTQYF

D gene: NA
clone size: NA
V gene: TRBV24-1
J gene: TRBJ2-2
CDR3 DNA: TGTGCCACCAGTGATTTGAGGCAGGGAGACACCGGGGAGCTGTTTTTT
CDR3 protein: CATSDLRQGDTGELFF

D gene: NA
clone size: few
V gene: TRBV10-3
J gene: TRBJ2-7
CDR3 DNA: TGTGCCACACAAAAGGACCACAGCTCCTACGAGCAGTACTTC
CDR3 protein: CATQKDHSSYEQYF

D gene: NA
clone size: few
V gene: TRBV10-3
J gene: TRBJ1-2
CDR3 DNA: TGTGCCATCAGTGAGTCTGAGGGGAACTATGGCTACACCTTC
CDR3 protein: CAISESEGNYGYTF

D gene: NA
clone size: NA
V gene: TRBV9
J gene: TRBJ2-5
CDR3 DNA: TGTGCCAGCAGCTCCAGACGGGAGCCAGGAGAGACCCAGTACTTC
CDR3 protein: CASSSRREPGETQYF

D gene: TRBD2
clone size: NA
V gene: TRBV4-3
J gene: TRBJ2-7
CDR3 DNA: TGCGCCAGCAGCCAATCGGTAGCGGGGGTATCCTCCAATGAGCAGTACTTC
CDR3 protein: CASSQSVAGVSSNEQYF

D gene: NA
clone size: NA
V gene: TRBV29-1
J gene: TRBJ2-3
CDR3 DNA: TGCAGCGTGACGGGGGTTTTAAGAGATACGCAGTATTTT
CDR3 protein: CSVTGVLRDTQYF

D gene: TRBD2
clone size: NA
V gene: TRBV18
J gene: TRBJ2-5
CDR3 DNA: TGTGCCAGCTCACAACAACCGACTAGCGGGCAAGAGACCCAGTACTTC
CDR3 protein: CASSQQPTSGQETQYF

D gene: TRBD2
clone size: NA
V gene: TRBV25-1
J gene: TRBJ2-3
CDR3 DNA: TGTGCCGGCAGTGGACTAGCGGGGGGGCCGGATACGCAGTATTTT
CDR3 protein: CAGSGLAGGPDTQYF

D gene: NA
clone size: NA
V gene: TRBV20-1
J gene: TRBJ1-1
CDR3 DNA: TGTAGTGCTAGGGGGAATACAATGAACACTGAAGCTTTCTTT
CDR3 protein: CSARGNTMNTEAFF

D gene: NA
clone size: few
V gene: TRBV7-2
J gene: TRBJ2-5
CDR3 DNA: TGTGCCAGCCACCCGGGTGGGGGCGGCTGGGAGACCCAGTACTTC
CDR3 protein: CASHPGGGGWETQYF

D gene: TRBD2
clone size: NA
V gene: TRBV5-1
J gene: TRBJ2-1
CDR3 DNA: TGCGCCAGCAGCTTGCCAGCGGGGGGCCGCGGGCAGTTCTTC
CDR3 protein: CASSLPAGGRGQFF

D gene: NA
clone size: NA
V gene: TRBV7-9
J gene: TRBJ2-1
CDR3 DNA: TGTGCCAGCAGCTTAGAAGATGGGAGGCAGTTCTTC
CDR3 protein: CASSLEDGRQFF

D gene: NA
clone size: NA
V gene: TRBV11-3
J gene: TRBJ2-7
CDR3 DNA: TGTGCCAGCAGCTTAATGCGACTACAACCTAACGAGCAGTACTTC
CDR3 protein: CASSLMRLQPNEQYF

D gene: NA
clone size: few
V gene: TRBV4-1
J gene: TRBJ2-3
CDR3 DNA: TGCGCCAGCAGCCAAGATGGGGCAGATACGCAGTATTTT
CDR3 protein: CASSQDGADTQYF

D gene: TRBD2
clone size: NA
V gene: TRBV20-1
J gene: TRBJ2-1
CDR3 DNA: TGCAGTGCTAGAGTTGCAGCGGGGGCTTCCTACAATGAGCAGTTCTTC
CDR3 protein: CSARVAAGASYNEQFF

D gene: NA
clone size: few
V gene: TRBV20-1
J gene: TRBJ2-3
CDR3 DNA: TGCAGTGCTAGCCGGGGGGCCTCAGGAGATACGCAGTATTTT
CDR3 protein: CSASRGASGDTQYF

D gene: NA
clone size: few
V gene: TRBV5-1
J gene: TRBJ2-7
CDR3 DNA: TGCGCCAGCACCAAGGAAGGGGGAGGGGAGCAGTACTTC
CDR3 protein: CASTKEGGGEQYF

D gene: TRBD2
clone size: NA
V gene: TRBV7-2
J gene: TRBJ2-5
CDR3 DNA: TGTGCCAGCAGGCCTGGACTAGCGGGGGGGCACAATGAGCAGTACTTC
CDR3 protein: CASRPGLAGGHNEQYF

D gene: NA
clone size: NA
V gene: TRBV7-2
J gene: TRBJ1-1
CDR3 DNA: TGTGCCAGCAGCTTATCGACAGTGAAGAACACTGAAGCTTTCTTT
CDR3 protein: CASSLSTVKNTEAFF

D gene: NA
clone size: few
V gene: TRBV4-2
J gene: TRBJ1-6
CDR3 DNA: TGTGCCAGCAGCCAAATCGGGTCACCCCTCCACTTT
CDR3 protein: CASSQIGSPLHF

D gene: TRBD1
clone size: NA
V gene: TRBV5-1
J gene: TRBJ2-5
CDR3 DNA: TGCGCCAGCAGCTTGTATCAGGGGGCAGAGACCCAGTACTTC
CDR3 protein: CASSLYQGAETQYF

D gene: NA
clone size: NA
V gene: TRBV24-1
J gene: TRBJ2-3
CDR3 DNA: TGTGCCACCAGTGATCCTGGGCGGCGGAGGAGAGATACGCAGTATTTT
CDR3 protein: CATSDPGRRRRDTQYF

D gene: NA
clone size: few
V gene: TRBV6-6
J gene: TRBJ1-4
CDR3 DNA: TGTGCCAGCAGTGACGAGTGGAATGAAAAACTGTTTTTT
CDR3 protein: CASSDEWNEKLFF

D gene: NA
clone size: NA
V gene: TRBV6-1
J gene: TRBJ2-1
CDR3 DNA: TGTGCCAGCAGTGAAGCCCGGGGACATTTAGGAACCTACAATGAGCAGTTCTTC
CDR3 protein: CASSEARGHLGTYNEQFF

D gene: NA
clone size: once
V gene: TRBV7-2
J gene: TRBJ1-5
CDR3 DNA: TGTGCCAGCAGCCCAGAGGGAAGTCGGGGGAATCAGCCCCAGCATTTT
CDR3 protein: CASSPEGSRGNQPQHF

D gene: NA
clone size: NA
V gene: TRBV20-1
J gene: TRBJ2-2
CDR3 DNA: TGCAGTGCTAGAGATTCGGGGGGCTTTAACACCGGGGAGCTGTTTTTT
CDR3 protein: CSARDSGGFNTGELFF

D gene: NA
clone size: NA
V gene: TRBV20-1
J gene: TRBJ2-3
CDR3 DNA: TGCAGTGCCCCACCCCTAGGGGCAGGGAGGACAGATACGCAGTATTTT
CDR3 protein: CSAPPLGAGRTDTQYF

D gene: NA
clone size: NA
V gene: TRBV13
J gene: TRBJ1-1
CDR3 DNA: TGTGCCAGCAGGTACCGGGCCGAAGCTTTCTTT
CDR3 protein: CASRYRAEAFF